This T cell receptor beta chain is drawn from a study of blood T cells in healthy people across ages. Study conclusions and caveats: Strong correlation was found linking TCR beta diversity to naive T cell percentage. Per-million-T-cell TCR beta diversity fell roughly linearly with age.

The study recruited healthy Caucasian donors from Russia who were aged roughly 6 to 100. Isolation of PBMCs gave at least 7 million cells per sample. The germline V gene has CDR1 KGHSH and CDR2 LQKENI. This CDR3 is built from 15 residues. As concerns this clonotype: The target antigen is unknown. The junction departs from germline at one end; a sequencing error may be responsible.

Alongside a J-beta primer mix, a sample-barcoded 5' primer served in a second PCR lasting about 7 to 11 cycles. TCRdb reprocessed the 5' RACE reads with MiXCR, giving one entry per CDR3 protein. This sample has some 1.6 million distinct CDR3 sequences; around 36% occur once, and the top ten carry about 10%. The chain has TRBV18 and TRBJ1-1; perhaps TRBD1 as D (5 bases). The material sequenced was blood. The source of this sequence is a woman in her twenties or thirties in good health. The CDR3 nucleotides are TGCGCCAGCTCACCACCGACGGGGACGGGTACTGAAGCTTTCTTT. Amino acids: CASSPPTGTGTEAFF.